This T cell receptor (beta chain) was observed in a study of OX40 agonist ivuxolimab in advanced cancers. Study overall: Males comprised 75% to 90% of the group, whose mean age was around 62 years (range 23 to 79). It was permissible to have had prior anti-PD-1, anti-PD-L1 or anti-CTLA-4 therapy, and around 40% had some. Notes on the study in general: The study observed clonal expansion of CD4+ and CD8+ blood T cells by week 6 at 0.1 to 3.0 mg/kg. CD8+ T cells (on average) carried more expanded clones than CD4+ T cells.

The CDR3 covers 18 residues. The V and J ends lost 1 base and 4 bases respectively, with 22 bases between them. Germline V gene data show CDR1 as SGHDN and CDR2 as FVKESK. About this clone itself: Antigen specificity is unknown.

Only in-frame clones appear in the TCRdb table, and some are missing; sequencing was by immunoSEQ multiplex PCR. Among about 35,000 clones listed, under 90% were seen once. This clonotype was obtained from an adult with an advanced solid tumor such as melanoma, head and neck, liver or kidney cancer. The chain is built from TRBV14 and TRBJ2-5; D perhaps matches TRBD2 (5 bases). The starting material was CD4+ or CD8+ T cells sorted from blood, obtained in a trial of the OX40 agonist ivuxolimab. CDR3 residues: CASSQGLYVGGVGETQYF. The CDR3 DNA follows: TGTGCCAGCAGCCAAGGTCTTTATGTTGGAGGAGTCGGAGAGACCCAGTACTTC.